These 25 T cell receptor beta chains came from one sample sequenced in a study of cytomegalovirus exposure and HLA in healthy donors. Primers included in the PCR were 60 Vbeta and 13 Jbeta primers. Method: immunoSEQ multiplex PCR; TCRdb's copy keeps in-frame clones and lacks some. The sample carries some 180,000 clones, 75% to 90% recorded once. The sequencing input was PBMCs. The source is a male donor in good health and CMV-seronegative.

For the CDR3, the DNA is TGTGCCAGCTCACCACGTCCAGGGGTTTACGAGCAGTACTTC. Protein: CASSPRPGVYEQYF. The chain employs TRBV18 and TRBJ2-7; possibly TRBD1 for D (6 bases). CDR3 length: 14 amino acids. Germline values: CDR1 KGHSH, CDR2 LQKENI. The germline V and J ends were trimmed by 1 base and 4 bases, with 11 bases remaining between them.

The genes are TRBV15 and TRBJ2-3, with no clear D. The V gene lost 0 bases and the J gene lost 0 bases, with 10 bases spanning the gap. Per the germline V gene, CDR1 is LNHNV and CDR2 is YYDKDF (reference sequence). The CDR3 length is 16 residues. Written as DNA, the CDR3 is TGTGCCACCAGCAGAGATGTTATCCTTAGCACAGATACGCAGTATTTT. Protein sequence: CATSRDVILSTDTQYF.

The CDR3 region is CASSLALGQGEKLFF. CDR3 in DNA: TGTGCCAGCAGCTTAGCGTTGGGACAGGGGGAAAAACTGTTTTTT. The V call is TRBV7-9, the J call TRBJ1-4; 10 nucleotides match TRBD1. The germline V gene has CDR1 SEHNR and CDR2 FQNEAQ (reference sequence). This CDR3 is 15 amino acids long. V gave up 0 bases and J gave up 8 bases; unmatched junction bases: 3.

V is TRBV10-1 and J is TRBJ1-1, with TRBD1 as a possible D gene (6 bases). CDR1 is WNHNN and CDR2 is SYGVQD in the germline V gene (reference sequence). This CDR3 spans 15 amino acids. V was pared by 3 bases and J by 0 bases, with 11 bases between. The CDR3 protein is CASSDNRAMNTEAFF. DNA for the CDR3: TGCGCCAGCAGTGATAACAGGGCGATGAACACTGAAGCTTTCTTT.

This clone was seen a single time. The chain couples TRBV2 to TRBJ1-2, with 10 positions matching TRBD1. CDR1 SNHLY and CDR2 FYNNEI come from the germline V gene. J lost 4 bases, V lost 6 bases, and 5 bases had no gene match. The CDR3 runs 14 residues. CDR3 nucleotides: TGTGCCAGCAGCGGGGGACAGGGGATCTATGGCTACACCTTC. Amino acids: CASSGGQGIYGYTF.

The chain links TRBV6-5 to TRBJ2-1; 7 bases are shared with TRBD1. V gave up 2 bases and J gave up 8 bases; unmatched junction bases: 12. Germline-derived CDR1 and CDR2 are MNHEY and SVGAGI. This CDR3 spans 16 amino acids. The DNA for the CDR3 is TGTGCCAGCAGTTACGGTACAGGGGACCATGTTGATGAGCAGTTCTTC. As protein: CASSYGTGDHVDEQFF.

The V and J genes are TRBV5-4 and TRBJ2-1; D ambiguous. The V gene's germline CDR1 is SGHNT and CDR2 YYREEE (reference sequence). V was clipped by 4 bases and J by 6 bases, with 11 bases between them. The CDR3 spans 13 residues. The CDR3 nucleotides are TGTGCCAGCAGCCCCGACACCTTCAATGAGCAGTTCTTC. Its protein is CASSPDTFNEQFF.

J is TRBJ1-6 and V is TRBV11-1; 8 positions match TRBD1. The length of the CDR3 is 15 residues. Germline values: CDR1 SGHAT, CDR2 FQDESV (reference sequence). Trimming cost V 3 bases and J 7 bases; bases outside gene matches: 5. In DNA form, the CDR3 reads TGTGCCAGCAGCTTCGGGGGACAGGACAATTCACCCCTCCACTTT. Protein product: CASSFGGQDNSPLHF.

For the CDR3, the DNA is TGTGCCAGCAGTCCTCACAGGGAAAGGCAGCCCCAGCATTTT. This codes for CASSPHRERQPQHF. The chain joins TRBV6-6 to TRBJ1-5; maybe TRBD1 (6 bases). V was clipped by 5 bases and J by 7 bases, with 15 bases between them. CDR1 MNHNY and CDR2 SVGAGI come from the germline V gene (reference sequence). This CDR3 region has 14 residues.

This clone was seen a single time. The rearrangement uses TRBV5-1 and TRBJ1-1; the match to TRBD1 covers 11 bases. The length of the CDR3 is 14 residues. The germline CDR1 and CDR2 sequences are SGHRS and YFSETQ. Trimming took 4 bases from V and 3 from J; bases not matched to a gene: 2. The CDR3 protein is CASSQGQGDTEAFF. In DNA, the CDR3 is TGCGCCAGCAGCCAGGGACAGGGGGACACTGAAGCTTTCTTT.

The chain carries TRBV5-6 and TRBJ2-1, with D unclear. The length of the CDR3 is 15 residues. The V gene's germline CDR1 is SGHDT and CDR2 YYEEEE. V was trimmed by 3 bases and J by 4 bases, leaving 14 bases between them. The DNA of the CDR3 is TGTGCCAGCAGCTCGGAACAGTTGTTTTACAATGAGCAGTTCTTC. Protein product: CASSSEQLFYNEQFF.

The rearrangement joins TRBV19 to TRBJ2-5, with D uncertain. Deletions cut 5 bases from V and 5 bases from J, with 18 bases between. Germline CDR1 LNHDA, CDR2 SQIVND (reference sequence). This CDR3 has 15 residues. CDR3 coding DNA: TGTGCCAGTAGTCCGTCCGCGTCGTATCATGAGACCCAGTACTTC. It yields the protein CASSPSASYHETQYF. Full variable domain (missing parts from reference TRBV19 and TRBJ2-5): DGGITQSPKYLFRKEGQNVTLSCEQNLNHDAMYWYRQDPGQGLRLIYYSQIVNDFQKGDIAEGYSVSREKKESFPLTVTSAQKNPTAFYLCASSPSASYHETQYFGPGTRLLVL.

The V and J genes are TRBV15 and TRBJ2-1; 9 nucleotides match TRBD2. V shed 0 bases and J 8 bases; nucleotides not matched to a gene: 5. The CDR3 has 15 amino acids. Per germline, CDR1 LNHNV and CDR2 YYDKDF (reference sequence). The CDR3 protein is CATSRDRRGGDEQFF. In DNA, the CDR3 is TGTGCCACCAGCAGAGATCGGCGGGGGGGAGATGAGCAGTTCTTC.

This clone was found once. The chain combines TRBV10-3 with TRBJ1-2, with D possibly being TRBD1 (5 bases). V was clipped by 3 bases and J by 1 base, with 9 bases between them. In germline, CDR1 is ENHRY, CDR2 SYGVKD. The CDR3 is 14 amino acids. CDR3 region: CAISEAGLNYGYTF. DNA of the CDR3: TGTGCCATCAGTGAAGCAGGGCTTAACTATGGCTACACCTTC.

The chain is built from TRBV2 and TRBJ2-6, with 12 bases that match TRBD2. Trimming cost V 0 bases and J 0 bases; bases outside gene matches: 9. The length of the CDR3 is 21 residues. Germline V gene sequence: CDR1 SNHLY, CDR2 FYNNEI. The CDR3 loop reads CASSEALGLAGRHSGANVLTF. DNA of the CDR3: TGTGCCAGCAGTGAAGCGCTCGGACTAGCGGGGAGACACTCTGGGGCCAACGTCCTGACTTTC.

This sequence joins TRBV6-1 and TRBJ1-5; TRBD1 aligns across 9 bases. J was trimmed by 5 bases and V by 5 bases; bases with no gene match: 7. CDR3 length equals 15 residues. The germline V gene has CDR1 MNHNS and CDR2 SASEGT. CDR3 protein: CASSTDRGSYQPQHF. CDR3 bases: TGTGCCAGCAGTACAGACAGGGGGAGTTATCAGCCCCAGCATTTT.

The chain joins TRBV2 to TRBJ1-1, with D hard to call. Germline-derived CDR1 and CDR2 are SNHLY and FYNNEI. Between the trimmed V and J ends, which lost 5 bases and 6 bases, there was a span of 10 bases. CDR3 length: 12 residues. CDR3 sequence (DNA): TGTGCCAGCAGTCCTTCCGTTGCTGAAGCTTTCTTT. Amino acid sequence: CASSPSVAEAFF.

This sequence joins TRBV5-6 and TRBJ2-1, with D possibly matching TRBD1 (6 bases). The ends were cut back, 6 bases at V and 6 bases at J, with 13 bases in the middle. CDR3 length equals 13 residues. CDR1 and CDR2 from the germline V gene are SGHDT and YYEEEE. The chain's CDR3 is CASTLGQSNEQFF. For the CDR3, the DNA is TGTGCCAGCACCCTTGGACAGAGCAATGAGCAGTTCTTC.

The V and J genes are TRBV7-9 and TRBJ1-1; 7 nucleotides agree with TRBD1. The CDR3 runs to 13 residues. Per the germline V gene, CDR1 is SEHNR and CDR2 is FQNEAQ (reference sequence). V was pared by 6 bases and J by 8 bases, with 9 bases of the junction left unmatched. The CDR3 nucleotides read TGTGCCAGCAGTCTTAACCAACAGGGGGAAGCTTTCTTT. It translates to CASSLNQQGEAFF.

The V call is TRBV18, the J call TRBJ2-1; tentative D call: TRBD1 (5 bases). There are 16 residues in the CDR3. Germline CDR1 and CDR2: KGHSH and LQKENI. V lost 0 bases and J 5 bases, leaving 14 bases between the germline ends. CDR3 DNA sequence: TGTGCCAGCTCACCACCTGGGCTTGGGGCCGACAATGAGCAGTTCTTC. This encodes CASSPPGLGADNEQFF. The complete variable domain, with remaining parts taken from reference TRBV18 and TRBJ2-1, reads NAGVMQNPRHLVRRRGQEARLRCSPMKGHSHVYWYRQLPEEGLKFMVYLQKENIIDESGMPKERFSAEFPKEGPSILRIQQVVRGDSAAYFCASSPPGLGADNEQFFGPGTRLTVL.

The chain joins TRBV11-3 to TRBJ2-2, with D possibly TRBD2 on 7 matching bases. Trimming cost V 3 bases and J 3 bases, with 11 bases left between them. The CDR3 length is 15 residues. Per the germline V gene, CDR1 is SGHNT and CDR2 is YENEEA. The CDR3 region is CASSFSGGYTGELFF. CDR3 nucleotide sequence: TGTGCCAGCAGCTTTTCGGGGGGCTACACCGGGGAGCTGTTTTTT.

This chain links TRBV19 with TRBJ1-6; D gene uncertain. The CDR3 length is 17 residues. Trimming took 1 base from V and 2 from J, leaving 12 bases between them. Germline V CDR1 and CDR2: LNHDA, SQIVND (reference sequence). The CDR3 protein is CASSIVPVYTYNSPLHF. The CDR3 nucleotides are TGTGCCAGTAGTATAGTTCCGGTTTATACCTATAATTCACCCCTCCACTTT.

The J gene is TRBJ2-2, the V gene TRBV29-1; tentative D call: TRBD2 (5 bases). The V gene's germline CDR1 is SQVTM and CDR2 ANQGSEA. CDR3 length: 13 amino acids. Trimming cost V 3 bases and J 5 bases, with 10 bases left between them. Here the CDR3 DNA reads TGCAGCGTTGATAGCGCCTCGACCGGGGAGCTGTTTTTT. This gives the protein CSVDSASTGELFF.

This clone was found once. The chain recombines TRBV7-8 with TRBJ2-2; 7 bases fit TRBD1. CDR3 length: 15 residues. V shed 3 bases, J shed 6 bases, and the junction held 7 bases outside the gene matches. Looked up from germline, CDR1 is SGHVS and CDR2 is FQNEAQ. This chain's CDR3 is CASSFGTEGSGELFF. CDR3 DNA: TGTGCCAGCAGCTTCGGGACAGAAGGTTCCGGGGAGCTGTTTTTT. Based on the CDR3 plus reference TRBV7-8 and TRBJ2-2, the full variable domain is GAGVSQSPRYKVAKRGQDVALRCDPISGHVSLFWYQQALGQGPEFLTYFQNEAQLDKSGLPSDRFFAERPEGSVSTLKIQRTQQEDSAVYLCASSFGTEGSGELFFGEGSRLTVL.

The rearrangement uses TRBV11-2 and TRBJ1-2; D is perhaps TRBD1 (5 bases). Germline CDR1 reads SGHAT; CDR2 reads FQNNGV. Trimming cost V 2 bases and J 4 bases, with 20 bases left between them. The CDR3 loop spans 17 amino acids. Written as DNA, the CDR3 is TGTGCCAGCAGCTTAAACCCCCTGGAGGGGCGAGTCTATGGCTACACCTTC. Its protein product is CASSLNPLEGRVYGYTF.